This record looks at one TCR beta chain sequence and its context. These data belong to a study of T cell responses to AZD1222 COVID-19 vaccine. CDR3 length equals 18 residues. V lost 3 bases, J lost 2 bases, and 7 bases stayed unmatched. Per the germline V gene, CDR1 is KGHDR and CDR2 is SFDVKD. Clones were sequenced by immunoSEQ multiplex PCR, and TCRdb holds only the in-frame ones, with some missing. The data show some 56,000 clones, with roughly 88% seen just once and over 13% held by the top ten. Specimen: peripheral blood, collected on day 0 of AZD1222 vaccination. The sequence derives from an adult in good health. This chain joins TRBV24-1 and TRBJ2-6, with 9 nucleotides matching TRBD1. CDR3 in DNA: TGTGCCACCAGTGATCGGGACAGGGCTCTCCCTGGGGCCAACGTCCTGACTTTC. It codes for CATSDRDRALPGANVLTF.